This TCR beta chain was recovered during a study of shared clonotypes between healthy human individuals (dated by TCRdb to 2020 to 2021). About the investigation overall: A few men and a couple of women, aged 18 to 49 years, made up the cohort. Per donor, three plates each were used for CD4 naive and CD4 memory, two for CD8 naive, and one for CD8 memory. The study deeply sequenced blood TCR repertoires of 5 or 6 healthy adults to estimate repertoire size and the extent of clonotype sharing between individuals. To increase sequencing depth and limit assay-specific biases, different laboratories used diverse techniques to prepare libraries and sequence TCR repertoires. Per donor, leukapheresis produced somewhere between about 0.94 and 9.5 billion PBMCs. Beyond this particular receptor, the publication reports: Sharing across a few donors was observed for roughly 5.4% of naive CD4, over 3% of naive CD8, 2% to 2.5% of memory CD4, and roughly 0.4% of memory CD8 clonotypes. Pairwise subsampling indicated that sequencing depth was expected to affect the degree of clonotype sharing among donors. Compared with non-shared clonotypes, clonotypes shared by all four sorted-subset donors had higher generation probabilities. Naive subsets generally had larger estimated clonotype richness than memory subsets did. Rarefaction of sorted-subset datasets indicated incomplete sequencing despite the large sequencing depth. Sampling was restricted to blood, and TCR repertoires in tissues likely differ from the TCR repertoires found in blood. The small number of donors limited the genetic and exposure-history diversity represented.

The donors were healthy, HIV-negative adults with no recently reported acute infections or vaccinations. Every donor was a Caucasian adult residing in Nashville, Tennessee, USA. CD8 memory samples were composed of magnetically selected CD45RO+ cells combined with CCR7-negative CD45RA+ effector memory (TemRA) cells. After blood collection by leukapheresis, PBMCs were isolated using Ficoll-Histopaque density gradient centrifugation and then cryopreserved in the vapor phase of liquid nitrogen. Purity and quantity of every magnetically sorted T cell population were checked by analytical flow cytometry. Each sorted fraction had its genomic DNA isolated and then quantified by UV absorbance on a Nanodrop 2000c. In its sample, this clone was seen a few times. Its binding antigen is unknown. No base-level quality is on record; no much larger clone is a single base apart. Using the deep immunoSEQ assay, TCR CDR3 regions were amplified from genomic DNA by multiplex PCR. Extracted genomic DNA from each cell subset was spread evenly across all wells of several immunoSEQ 96-well plates, with each plate serving as a replicate. For sorted subsets, roughly 200 ng of genomic DNA, equivalent to some 30,000 T cell genomes, went into each replicate PCR. The purified libraries were quantified using a Qubit 3.0 fluorometer, sized with a Bioanalyzer 2100, and then quantified again using the KAPA Library Quantification kit. Each immunoSEQ 96-well plate was sequenced on its own single-read 150-cycle Illumina NextSeq 550 flow cell. The original methods were these. Because the immunoSEQ output included only junctional sequences and no quality scores, the filtering could not be the same as the filtering used for full-length reads. To assign V/J genes and CDR3, sequences were annotated against IMGT germline references using PyIR, a Python wrapper for IgBLAST v1.9. Reads were filtered out if the reads had weak V/J assignments (E-value above 1e-6), no CDR3, stop codons, out-of-frame junctions, or ambiguous translated residues. V3J clonotypes were defined by identical inferred V gene, J gene, and CDR3 amino acid sequence. Percentage overlap between repertoires was calculated by dividing the number of shared unique clonotypes by the size of the smaller repertoire. RTK rarefaction, the Chao1 estimator, and Recon v2.1 estimates of unobserved clonotypes were used to assess repertoire richness. For all TCRbeta clonotypes obtained by the gDNA method from a handful of donors, generation probabilities were computed with OLGA. What TCRdb holds here is the immuneACCESS table cut down to in-frame rearrangements. Part of the clones is not present; checked against another copy, under half of the missing clones reflect an unresolved V gene, and the others are unexplained. V and J calls and clone size are given by that table; D and trimming were obtained from the DNA. In this sample the table shows some 100,000 clones, about 70% of which occur a single time. The top ten hold 24% of the sample.

CDR1 and CDR2 (WSHSY, SAAADI) derive from the germline V gene. V is pared back by 8 bases and J by 1 base, with 12 bases lying between the germline termini. Taken from cysteine to phenylalanine, the CDR3 has 13 residues. The CDR3 DNA has 39 bases and is translated from base 1. This sequence uses TRBV10-2 and TRBJ2-7; the D segment could be TRBD2, given 6 matching bases. This clonotype originated in a woman aged 25 to 45 in good health. Material: memory CD8+ T cells sorted from blood. The cell subset or site label on this specimen signifies: CD45RO+ cells pooled with CCR7-negative TemRA cells. In nucleotide form, the sequence is TGCGCCAGCCGCCTAGCGCAGTCCTACGAGCAGTACTTC. Its protein reads: CASRLAQSYEQYF.